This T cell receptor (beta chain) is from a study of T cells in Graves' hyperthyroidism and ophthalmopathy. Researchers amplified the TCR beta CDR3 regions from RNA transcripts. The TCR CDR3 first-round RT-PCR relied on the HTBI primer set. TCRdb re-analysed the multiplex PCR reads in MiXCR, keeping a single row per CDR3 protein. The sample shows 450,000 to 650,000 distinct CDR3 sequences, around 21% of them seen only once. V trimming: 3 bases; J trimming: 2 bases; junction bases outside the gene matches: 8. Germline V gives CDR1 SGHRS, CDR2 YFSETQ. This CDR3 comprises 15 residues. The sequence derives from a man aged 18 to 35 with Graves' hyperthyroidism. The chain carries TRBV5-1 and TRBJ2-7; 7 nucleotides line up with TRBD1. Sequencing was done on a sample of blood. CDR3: CASSWSTGSTYEQYF. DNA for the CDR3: TGCGCCAGCAGCTGGTCGACAGGGTCCACCTACGAGCAGTACTTC.